This T cell receptor beta chain appears in the sequencing data of a study of blood T cell repertoires in COVID-19. For the study at large: Some COVID-19 samples were acute and others convalescent; all came from the United States, Italy and Spain.

Using immunoSEQ multiplex PCR, the repertoire was profiled, and TCRdb retains in-frame clones only, with some absent. This table holds fewer than 300,000 clones, about nine tenths found once. Sequencing was carried out using PBMCs or T cells enriched from blood (not recorded which). The origin of this receptor is a woman in her 30s who had recovered from COVID-19.

The CDR3 region is CASSPNGRYNEQFF. CDR3 coding DNA: TGTGCCAGCAGCCCGAATGGGCGATACAATGAGCAGTTCTTC. The V call is TRBV13, the J call TRBJ2-1; D uncertain. Trimming removed 5 bases from V and 4 bases from J, with 12 bases in between. The CDR3 contains 14 residues. CDR1 and CDR2 from the germline V gene are PRHDT and FYEKMQ (reference sequence).